The T cell receptor beta chain described here comes from a study of blood T cell repertoires in COVID-19. Germline lookup yields CDR1 LNHDA and CDR2 SQIVND (reference sequence). The CDR3 consists of 14 residues. Trimming left V 5 bases short and J 9 bases short, with 19 bases between. Repertoires were generated with immunoSEQ multiplex PCR, while TCRdb's copy carries only in-frame clones and drops some. In the table there are about 220,000 clones, about 80% of which are singletons. This clone has only a few counts. This sequence was found in a woman aged 40 to 50 with acute COVID-19. The sequenced sample consisted of PBMCs or T cells enriched from blood (not recorded which). The chain carries TRBV19 and TRBJ2-5, with D tentatively TRBD1 (6 bases). CDR3 residues: CASSSRVPPGAQYF. In nucleotides, the CDR3 is TGTGCCAGTAGTTCCCGGGTCCCTCCAGGGGCCCAGTACTTC.